This paragraph covers one T cell receptor beta chain sequence. This sample stems from a study of blood T cell repertoires in COVID-19. About the research overall: COVID-19 samples collected from the United States, Italy and Spain covered acute and convalescent phases.

Germline V gives CDR1 GTSNPN, CDR2 SVGIG (reference sequence). V was clipped by 2 bases and J by 10 bases, with 14 bases between them. The CDR3 sequence is 12 residues long. TCRdb's table, derived via immunoSEQ multiplex PCR, lists solely in-frame clones and lacks some. The data contain some 70,000 clones, about 88% of them singletons. This chain uses TRBV30 with TRBJ1-1; perhaps TRBD1 as D (6 bases). The origin of this receptor is a man in his 70s with active or convalescent COVID-19. Sample: peripheral blood. The CDR3: CAWSPTGRGAFF. The DNA of the CDR3 is TGTGCCTGGAGTCCGACAGGACGGGGAGCTTTCTTT.